This paragraph covers one T cell receptor (beta chain) sequence. Its target is not known. This entry is derived from a study of T-cell reconstitution after alpha-beta-depleted transplantation in children. Study outcomes and limitations: After transplant, high TCRbeta diversity at day 60 in some patients arose from surviving recipient T cells and thymic progenitors.

TCRbeta library preparation incorporated unique molecular identifiers. TCRdb analysed the PCR reads with MiXCR anew, one entry per CDR3 protein. Among about 870,000 distinct CDR3 sequences listed, less than 20% were seen once. The sample was PBMCs, mostly from graft donor cells, taken 360 days after TCRalphabeta/CD19-depleted stem cell transplant. The clonotype comes from a male patient between 10 and 17 years old who had a stem cell transplant for acute lymphoblastic leukemia, so the T cells may come from the graft donor.

The DNA for the CDR3 is TGCGCCAGCAGCTTGTACAGGGGACGCCAAAACTATGGCTACACCTTC. It specifies CASSLYRGRQNYGYTF. The V call is TRBV5-1, the J call TRBJ1-2; TRBD1 aligns across 7 bases. This CDR3 comprises 16 residues. Looked up from germline, CDR1 is SGHRS and CDR2 is YFSETQ. Germline trimming cut 1 base from V and 2 bases from J; bases unmatched to any gene: 8.